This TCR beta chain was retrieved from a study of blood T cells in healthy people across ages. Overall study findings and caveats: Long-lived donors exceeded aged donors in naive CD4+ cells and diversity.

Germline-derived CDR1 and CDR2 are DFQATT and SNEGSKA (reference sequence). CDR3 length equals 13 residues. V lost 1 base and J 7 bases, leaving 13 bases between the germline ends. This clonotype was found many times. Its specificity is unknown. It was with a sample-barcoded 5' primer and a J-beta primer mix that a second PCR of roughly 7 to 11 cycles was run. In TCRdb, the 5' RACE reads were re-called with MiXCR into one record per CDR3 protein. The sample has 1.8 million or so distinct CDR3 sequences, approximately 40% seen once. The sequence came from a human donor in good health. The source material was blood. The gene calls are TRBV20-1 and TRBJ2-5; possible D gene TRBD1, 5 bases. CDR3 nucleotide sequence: TGCAGTGCTAGAGCGACAGTGTTTCCGACCCAGTACTTC. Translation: CSARATVFPTQYF.